The TCR beta chain under discussion was sequenced for a study of control samples from healthy donors and cancer patients. The CDR3 contains 15 residues. Germline V CDR1 and CDR2: SGHAT, FQNNGV. V was cut by 0 bases and J by 7 bases, with 15 bases left in between. TCRdb's table, derived via immunoSEQ multiplex PCR, lists solely in-frame clones and lacks some. This table has approximately 170,000 clones, around 94% appearing once. The source is a man aged 25-45 years in good health. Sequencing was carried out using blood. This sequence joins TRBV11-2 and TRBJ1-2; D ambiguous. Written as DNA, the CDR3 is TGTGCCAGCAGCTTAGAGAGACAAAAAGGTTCTGGCTACACCTTC. Amino acid sequence: CASSLERQKGSGYTF.